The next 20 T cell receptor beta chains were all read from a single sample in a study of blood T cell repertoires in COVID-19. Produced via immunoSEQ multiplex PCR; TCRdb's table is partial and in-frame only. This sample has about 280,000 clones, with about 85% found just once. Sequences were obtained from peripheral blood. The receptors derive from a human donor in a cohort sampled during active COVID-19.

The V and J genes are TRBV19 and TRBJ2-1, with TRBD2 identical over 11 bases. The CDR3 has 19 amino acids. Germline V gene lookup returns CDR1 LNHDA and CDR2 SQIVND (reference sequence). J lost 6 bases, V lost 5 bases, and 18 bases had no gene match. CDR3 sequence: CASSDPPHTSGSITNEQFF. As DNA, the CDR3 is TGTGCCAGTAGTGACCCCCCGCACACTAGCGGGAGTATCACCAATGAGCAGTTCTTC. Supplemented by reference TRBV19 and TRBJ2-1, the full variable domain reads DGGITQSPKYLFRKEGQNVTLSCEQNLNHDAMYWYRQDPGQGLRLIYYSQIVNDFQKGDIAEGYSVSREKKESFPLTVTSAQKNPTAFYLCASSDPPHTSGSITNEQFFGPGTRLTVL.

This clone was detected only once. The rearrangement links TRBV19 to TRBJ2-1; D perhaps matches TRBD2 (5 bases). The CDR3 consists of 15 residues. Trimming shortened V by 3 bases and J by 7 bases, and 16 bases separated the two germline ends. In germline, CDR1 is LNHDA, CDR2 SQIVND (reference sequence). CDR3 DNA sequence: TGTGCCAGTAGTATTCCTGGGGAGAGAATGAATGAGCAGTTCTTC. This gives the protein CASSIPGERMNEQFF.

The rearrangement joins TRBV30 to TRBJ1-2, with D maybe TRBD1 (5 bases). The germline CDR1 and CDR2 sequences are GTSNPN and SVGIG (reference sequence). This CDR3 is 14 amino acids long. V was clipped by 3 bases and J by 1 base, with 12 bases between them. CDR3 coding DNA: TGTGCCTGGAGGTTCGGGGGGAGTAACTATGGCTACACCTTC. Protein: CAWRFGGSNYGYTF. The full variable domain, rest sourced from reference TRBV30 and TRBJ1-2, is SQTIHQWPATLVQPVGSPLSLECTVEGTSNPNLYWYRQAAGRGLQLLFYSVGIGQISSEVPQNLSASRPQDRQFILSSKKLLLSDSGFYLCAWRFGGSNYGYTFGSGTRLTVV.

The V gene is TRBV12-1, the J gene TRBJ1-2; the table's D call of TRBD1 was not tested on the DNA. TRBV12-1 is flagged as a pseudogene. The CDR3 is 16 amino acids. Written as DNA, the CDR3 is TGTGCCAGCAGCTCTCACGTACAGGGGTGGAGATATGGCTACACCTTC. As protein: CASSSHVQGWRYGYTF.

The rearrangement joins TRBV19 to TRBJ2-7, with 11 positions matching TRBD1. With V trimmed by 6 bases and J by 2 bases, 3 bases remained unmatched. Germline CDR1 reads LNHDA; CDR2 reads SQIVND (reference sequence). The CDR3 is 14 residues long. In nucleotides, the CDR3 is TGTGCCAGTAGGGGGACAGGGGGTCCCTACGAGCAGTACTTC. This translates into CASRGTGGPYEQYF.

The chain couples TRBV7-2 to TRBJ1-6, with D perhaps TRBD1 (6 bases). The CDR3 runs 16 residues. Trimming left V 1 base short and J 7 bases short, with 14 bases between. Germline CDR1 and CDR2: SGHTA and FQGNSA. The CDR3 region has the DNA TGTGCCAGCAGCTTAGGAACAGGGACCTCAAATTCACCCCTCCACTTT. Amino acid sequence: CASSLGTGTSNSPLHF.

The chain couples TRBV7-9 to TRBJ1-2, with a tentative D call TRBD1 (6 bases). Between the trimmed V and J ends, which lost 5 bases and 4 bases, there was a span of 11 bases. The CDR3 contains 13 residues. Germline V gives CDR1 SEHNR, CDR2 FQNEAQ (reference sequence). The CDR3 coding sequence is TGTGCCAGCAGCCAGGACAGCTTCTATGGCTACACCTTC. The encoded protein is CASSQDSFYGYTF.

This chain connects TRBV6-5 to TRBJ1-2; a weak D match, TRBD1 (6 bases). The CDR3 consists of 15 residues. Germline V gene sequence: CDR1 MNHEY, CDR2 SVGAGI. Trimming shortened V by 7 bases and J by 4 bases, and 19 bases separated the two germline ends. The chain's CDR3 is CASTLPPVDSYGYTF. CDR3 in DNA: TGTGCCAGCACCCTCCCCCCGGTGGACAGCTATGGCTACACCTTC.

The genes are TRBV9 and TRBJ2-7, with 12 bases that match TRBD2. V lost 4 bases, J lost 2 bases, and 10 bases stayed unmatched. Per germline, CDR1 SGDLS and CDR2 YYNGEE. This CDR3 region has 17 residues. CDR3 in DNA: TGTGCCAGCAGCCCCCAGGTAGGACTAGCGGGGACCTACGAGCAGTACTTC. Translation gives CASSPQVGLAGTYEQYF.

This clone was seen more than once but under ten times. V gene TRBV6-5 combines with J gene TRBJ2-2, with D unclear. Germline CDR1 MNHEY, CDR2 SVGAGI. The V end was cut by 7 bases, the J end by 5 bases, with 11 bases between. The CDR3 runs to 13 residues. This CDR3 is CASKVSQTGELFF. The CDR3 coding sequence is TGTGCCAGCAAGGTTAGCCAAACCGGGGAGCTGTTTTTT.

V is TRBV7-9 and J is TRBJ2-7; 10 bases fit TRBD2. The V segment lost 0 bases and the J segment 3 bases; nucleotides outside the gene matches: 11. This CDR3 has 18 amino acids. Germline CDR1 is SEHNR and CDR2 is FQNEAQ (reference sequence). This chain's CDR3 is CASSLAYRGTSENYEQYF. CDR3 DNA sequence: TGTGCCAGCAGCTTAGCTTACCGGGGGACTAGCGAAAACTACGAGCAGTACTTC. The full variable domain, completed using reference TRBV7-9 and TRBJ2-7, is DTGVSQNPRHKITKRGQNVTFRCDPISEHNRLYWYRQTLGQGPEFLTYFQNEAQLEKSRLLSDRFSAERPKGSFSTLEIQRTEQGDSAMYLCASSLAYRGTSENYEQYFGPGTRLTVT.

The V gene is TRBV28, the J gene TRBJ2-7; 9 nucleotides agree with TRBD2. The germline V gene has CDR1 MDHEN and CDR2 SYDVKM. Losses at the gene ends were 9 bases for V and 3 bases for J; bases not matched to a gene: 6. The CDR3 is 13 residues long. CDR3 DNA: TGTGCCAGTTTAGCGGGAGACGGCTACGAGCAGTACTTC. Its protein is CASLAGDGYEQYF. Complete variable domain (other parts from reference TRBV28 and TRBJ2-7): DVKVTQSSRYLVKRTGEKVFLECVQDMDHENMFWYRQDPGLGLRLIYFSYDVKMKEKGDIPEGYSVSREKKERFSLILESASTNQTSMYLCASLAGDGYEQYFGPGTRLTVT.

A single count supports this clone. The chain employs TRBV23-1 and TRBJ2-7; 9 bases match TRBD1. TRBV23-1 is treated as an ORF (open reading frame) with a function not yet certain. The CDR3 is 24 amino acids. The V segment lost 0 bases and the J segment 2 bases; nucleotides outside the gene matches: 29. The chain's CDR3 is CASSQSGDRVYSFSERWSPYEQYF. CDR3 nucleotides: TGCGCCAGCAGTCAATCGGGGGACAGGGTCTATTCGTTCTCAGAAAGGTGGTCGCCCTACGAGCAGTACTTC.

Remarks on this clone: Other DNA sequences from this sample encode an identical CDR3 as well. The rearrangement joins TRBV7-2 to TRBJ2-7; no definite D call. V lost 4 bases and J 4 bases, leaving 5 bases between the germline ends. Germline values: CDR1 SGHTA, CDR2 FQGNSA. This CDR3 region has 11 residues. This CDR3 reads CASSSFYEQYF. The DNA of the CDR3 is TGTGCCAGCAGCTCGTTTTACGAGCAGTACTTC.

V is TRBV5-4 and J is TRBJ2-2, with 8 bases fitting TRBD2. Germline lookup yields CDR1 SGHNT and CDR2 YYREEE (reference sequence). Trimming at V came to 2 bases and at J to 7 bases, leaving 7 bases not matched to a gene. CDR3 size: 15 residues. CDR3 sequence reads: CASSLSGLAGGELFF. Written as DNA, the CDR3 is TGTGCCAGCAGCTTATCCGGACTAGCAGGCGGGGAGCTGTTTTTT.

In DNA, the CDR3 is TGTGCCAGCACTCCCGCGGGGGGGCTTAGGGAGACCCAGTACTTC. Translating gives CASTPAGGLRETQYF. The V gene is TRBV27, the J gene TRBJ2-5; 9 bases map to TRBD2. The CDR3 extends over 15 amino acids. V shed 7 bases, J shed 5 bases, and the junction held 11 bases outside the gene matches. Germline-derived CDR1 and CDR2 are MNHEY and SMNVEV (reference sequence).

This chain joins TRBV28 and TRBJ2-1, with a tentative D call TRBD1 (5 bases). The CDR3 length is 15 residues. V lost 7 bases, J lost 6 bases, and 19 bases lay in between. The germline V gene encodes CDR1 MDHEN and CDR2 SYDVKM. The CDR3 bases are TGTGCCAGCATCCACCGGGCAGGGTCGGGCAATGAGCAGTTCTTC. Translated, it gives CASIHRAGSGNEQFF.

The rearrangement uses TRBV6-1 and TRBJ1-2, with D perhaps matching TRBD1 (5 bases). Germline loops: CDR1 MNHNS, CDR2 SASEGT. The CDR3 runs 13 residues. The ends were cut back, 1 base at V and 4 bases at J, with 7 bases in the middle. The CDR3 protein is CASSEGRVYGYTF. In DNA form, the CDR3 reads TGTGCCAGCAGTGAAGGCAGGGTCTATGGCTACACCTTC.

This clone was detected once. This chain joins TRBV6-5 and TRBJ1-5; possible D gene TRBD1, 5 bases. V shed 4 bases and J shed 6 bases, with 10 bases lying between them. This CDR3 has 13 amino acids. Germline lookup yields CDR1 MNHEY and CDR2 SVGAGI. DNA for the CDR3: TGTGCCAGCAGTTCCCGAAGGGGTCAGCCCCAGCATTTT. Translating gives CASSSRRGQPQHF.

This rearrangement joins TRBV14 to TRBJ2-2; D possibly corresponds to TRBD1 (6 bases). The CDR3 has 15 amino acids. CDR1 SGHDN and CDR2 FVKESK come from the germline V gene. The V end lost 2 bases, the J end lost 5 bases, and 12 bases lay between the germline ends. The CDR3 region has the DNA TGTGCCAGCAGCCAATCCAGGGGTTATACCGGGGAGCTGTTTTTT. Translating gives CASSQSRGYTGELFF. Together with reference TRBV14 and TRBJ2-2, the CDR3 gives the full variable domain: EAGVTQFPSHSVIEKGQTVTLRCDPISGHDNLYWYRRVMGKEIKFLLHFVKESKQDESGMPNNRFLAERTGGTYSTLKVQPAELEDSGVYFCASSQSRGYTGELFFGEGSRLTVL.